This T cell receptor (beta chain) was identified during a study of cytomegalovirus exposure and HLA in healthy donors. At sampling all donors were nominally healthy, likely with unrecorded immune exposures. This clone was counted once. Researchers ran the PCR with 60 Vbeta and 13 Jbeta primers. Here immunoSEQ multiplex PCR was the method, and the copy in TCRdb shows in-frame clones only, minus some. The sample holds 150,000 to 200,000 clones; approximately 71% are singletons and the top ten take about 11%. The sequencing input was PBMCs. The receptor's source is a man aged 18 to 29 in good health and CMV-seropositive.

As DNA, the CDR3 is TGTGCCAGCAGCCCTAGGGGGACAGGGAAGTTCTACGAGCAGTACTTC. This sequence encodes CASSPRGTGKFYEQYF. V usage is TRBV5-4 and J usage is TRBJ2-7; 9 nucleotides match TRBD1. Germline V gene data show CDR1 as SGHNT and CDR2 as YYREEE (reference sequence). The CDR3 loop spans 16 amino acids. The trim removed 4 bases at V and 3 bases at J, leaving 11 bases unmatched.